The entry below gives a single T cell receptor (beta chain) sequence along with its context. Original handling: Reference gene primer amplification gave estimated nucleated cell counts. Method: immunoSEQ multiplex PCR; TCRdb's copy keeps in-frame clones and lacks some. That table is the source of V, J and clone size, and D and trimming were worked out from the DNA. The sample carries 40,000 to 60,000 clones, around 87% recorded once. The entry originates in a study of blood T cell repertoires in COVID-19. The junction had 22 bases not matched to a gene; V was cut back by 3 bases and J by 0 bases. Per the germline V gene, CDR1 is LGHDT and CDR2 is YNNKEL (reference sequence). This CDR3 comprises 24 residues.

This rearrangement joins TRBV3-1 (or the pseudogene TRBV3-2) to TRBJ2-1, with TRBD2 identical over 14 bases. Sequencing was performed on peripheral blood. The origin of this receptor is a man aged 35 to 55 with active COVID-19. The CDR3 sequence is CASSQGGTSGSLSYLGYSYNEQFF. DNA of the CDR3: TGTGCCAGCAGCCAGGGTGGGACTAGCGGGAGTTTATCCTATTTGGGTTACTCCTACAATGAGCAGTTCTTC.